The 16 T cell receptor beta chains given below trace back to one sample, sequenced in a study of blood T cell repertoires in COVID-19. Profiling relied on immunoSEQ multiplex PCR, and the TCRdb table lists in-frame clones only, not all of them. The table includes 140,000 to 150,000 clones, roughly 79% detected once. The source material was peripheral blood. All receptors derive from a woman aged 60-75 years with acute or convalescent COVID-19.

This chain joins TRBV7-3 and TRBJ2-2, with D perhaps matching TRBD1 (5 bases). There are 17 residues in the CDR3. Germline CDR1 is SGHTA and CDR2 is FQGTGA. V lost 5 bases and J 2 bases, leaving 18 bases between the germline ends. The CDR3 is CASSRQIVGPNTGELFF. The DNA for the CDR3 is TGTGCCAGCAGCCGACAGATCGTGGGGCCTAACACCGGGGAGCTGTTTTTT.

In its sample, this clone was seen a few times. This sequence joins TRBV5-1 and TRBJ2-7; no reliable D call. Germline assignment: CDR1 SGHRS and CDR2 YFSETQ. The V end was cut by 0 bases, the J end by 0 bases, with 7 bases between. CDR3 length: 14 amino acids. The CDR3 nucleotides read TGCGCCAGCAGCTTGGAATACAGCTCCTACGAGCAGTACTTC. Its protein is CASSLEYSSYEQYF.

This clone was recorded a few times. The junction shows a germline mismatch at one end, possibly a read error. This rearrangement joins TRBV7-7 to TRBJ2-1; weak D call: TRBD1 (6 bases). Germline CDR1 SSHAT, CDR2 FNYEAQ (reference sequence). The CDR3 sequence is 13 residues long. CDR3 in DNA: TGTGCTAGCAGTATTGGACAGAACAATGAGCAGTTCTTC. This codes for CASSIGQNNEQFF. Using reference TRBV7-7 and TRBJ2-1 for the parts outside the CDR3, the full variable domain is GAGVSQSPRYKVTKRGQDVTLRCDPISSHATLYWYQQALGQGPEFLTYFNYEAQPDKSGLPSDRFSAERPEGSISTLTIQRTEQRDSAMYRCASSIGQNNEQFFGPGTRLTVL.

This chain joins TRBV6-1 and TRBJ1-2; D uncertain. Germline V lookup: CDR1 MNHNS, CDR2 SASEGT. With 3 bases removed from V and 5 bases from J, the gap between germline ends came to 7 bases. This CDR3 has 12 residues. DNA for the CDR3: TGTGCCAGCAGTGAGCGGGTTTATGGCTACACCTTC. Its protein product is CASSERVYGYTF.

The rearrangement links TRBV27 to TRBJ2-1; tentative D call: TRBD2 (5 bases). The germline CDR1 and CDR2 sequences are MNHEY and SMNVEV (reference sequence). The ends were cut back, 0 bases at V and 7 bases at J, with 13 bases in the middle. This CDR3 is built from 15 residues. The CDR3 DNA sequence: TGTGCCAGCAGTTTATCAGCGGATTTGGGTAATGAGCAGTTCTTC. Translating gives CASSLSADLGNEQFF.

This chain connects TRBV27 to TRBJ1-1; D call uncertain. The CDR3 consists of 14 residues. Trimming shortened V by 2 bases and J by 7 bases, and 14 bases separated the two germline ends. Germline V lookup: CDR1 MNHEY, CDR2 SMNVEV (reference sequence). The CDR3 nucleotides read TGTGCCAGCAGTTTAACCCATATAAGAGGTGAAGCTTTCTTT. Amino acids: CASSLTHIRGEAFF.

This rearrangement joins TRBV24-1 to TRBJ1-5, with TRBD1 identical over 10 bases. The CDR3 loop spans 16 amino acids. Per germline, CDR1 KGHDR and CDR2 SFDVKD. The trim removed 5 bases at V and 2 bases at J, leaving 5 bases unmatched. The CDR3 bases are TGTGCCACCAGTGCCTGGGACAGGGGAGGCAATCAGCCCCAGCATTTT. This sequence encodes CATSAWDRGGNQPQHF.

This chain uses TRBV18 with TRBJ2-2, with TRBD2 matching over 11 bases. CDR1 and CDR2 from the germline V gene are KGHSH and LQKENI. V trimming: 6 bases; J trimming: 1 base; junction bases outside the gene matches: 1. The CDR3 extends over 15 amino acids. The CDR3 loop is CASSTSGGNTGELFF. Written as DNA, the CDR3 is TGTGCCAGCTCTACTAGCGGGGGGAACACCGGGGAGCTGTTTTTT.

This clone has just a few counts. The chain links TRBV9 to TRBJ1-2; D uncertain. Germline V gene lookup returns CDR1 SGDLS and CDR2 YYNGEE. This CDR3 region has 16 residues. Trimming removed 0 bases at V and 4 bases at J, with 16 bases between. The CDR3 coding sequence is TGTGCCAGCAGCGTAGATACTTTCTCGGAGGGCTATGGCTACACCTTC. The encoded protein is CASSVDTFSEGYGYTF. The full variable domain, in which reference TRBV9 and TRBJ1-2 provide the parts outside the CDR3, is DSGVTQTPKHLITATGQRVTLRCSPRSGDLSVYWYQQSLDQGLQFLIQYYNGEERAKGNILERFSAQQFPDLHSELNLSSLELGDSALYFCASSVDTFSEGYGYTFGSGTRLTVV.

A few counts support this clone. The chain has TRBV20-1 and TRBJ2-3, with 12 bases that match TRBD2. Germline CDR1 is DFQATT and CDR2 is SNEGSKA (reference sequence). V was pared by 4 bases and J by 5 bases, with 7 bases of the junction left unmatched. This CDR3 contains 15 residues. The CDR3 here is CSAIELAGGGDTQYF. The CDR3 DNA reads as TGCAGTGCTATTGAACTAGCGGGAGGAGGAGATACGCAGTATTTT.

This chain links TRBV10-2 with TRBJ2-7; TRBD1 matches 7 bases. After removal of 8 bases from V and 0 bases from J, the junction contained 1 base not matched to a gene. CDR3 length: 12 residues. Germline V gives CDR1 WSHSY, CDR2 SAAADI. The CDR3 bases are TGCGCCAGCCGGACAGGCTCCTACGAGCAGTACTTC. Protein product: CASRTGSYEQYF.

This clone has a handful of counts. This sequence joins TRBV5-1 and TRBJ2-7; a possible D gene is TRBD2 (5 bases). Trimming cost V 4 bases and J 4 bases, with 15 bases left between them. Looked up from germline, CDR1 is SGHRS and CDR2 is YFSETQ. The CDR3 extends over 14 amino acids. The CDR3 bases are TGCGCCAGCAGCCCTTCGGGAATAGGGTACGAGCAGTACTTC. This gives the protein CASSPSGIGYEQYF.

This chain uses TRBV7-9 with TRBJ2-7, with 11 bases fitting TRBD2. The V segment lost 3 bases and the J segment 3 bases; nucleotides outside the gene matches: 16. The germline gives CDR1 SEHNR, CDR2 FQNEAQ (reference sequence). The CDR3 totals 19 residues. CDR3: CASSLKSPTGGLADYEQYF. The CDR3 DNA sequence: TGTGCCAGCAGCTTGAAGTCCCCAACCGGGGGACTAGCGGACTACGAGCAGTACTTC. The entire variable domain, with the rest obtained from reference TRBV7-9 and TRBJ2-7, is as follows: DTGVSQNPRHKITKRGQNVTFRCDPISEHNRLYWYRQTLGQGPEFLTYFQNEAQLEKSRLLSDRFSAERPKGSFSTLEIQRTEQGDSAMYLCASSLKSPTGGLADYEQYFGPGTRLTVT.

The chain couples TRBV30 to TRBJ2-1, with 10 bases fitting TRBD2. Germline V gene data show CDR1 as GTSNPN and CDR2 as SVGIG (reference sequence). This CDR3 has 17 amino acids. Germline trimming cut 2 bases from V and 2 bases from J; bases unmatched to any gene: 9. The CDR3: CAWSPPLSGRPYNEQFF. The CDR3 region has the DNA TGTGCCTGGAGTCCCCCCCTTAGCGGGAGGCCCTACAATGAGCAGTTCTTC.

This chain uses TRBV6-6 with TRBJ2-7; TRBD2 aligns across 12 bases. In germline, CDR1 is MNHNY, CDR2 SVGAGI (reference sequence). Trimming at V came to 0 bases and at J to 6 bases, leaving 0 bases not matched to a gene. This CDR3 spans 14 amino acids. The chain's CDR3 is CASSYSTSGSEQYF. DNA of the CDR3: TGTGCCAGCAGTTACTCGACTAGCGGGAGCGAGCAGTACTTC.

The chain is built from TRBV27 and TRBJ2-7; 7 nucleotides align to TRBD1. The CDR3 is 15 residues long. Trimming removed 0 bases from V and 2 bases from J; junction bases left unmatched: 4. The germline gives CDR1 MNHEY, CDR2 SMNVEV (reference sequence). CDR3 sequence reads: CASSLSRGFAYEQYF. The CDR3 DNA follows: TGTGCCAGCAGTTTATCCAGGGGGTTCGCCTACGAGCAGTACTTC.